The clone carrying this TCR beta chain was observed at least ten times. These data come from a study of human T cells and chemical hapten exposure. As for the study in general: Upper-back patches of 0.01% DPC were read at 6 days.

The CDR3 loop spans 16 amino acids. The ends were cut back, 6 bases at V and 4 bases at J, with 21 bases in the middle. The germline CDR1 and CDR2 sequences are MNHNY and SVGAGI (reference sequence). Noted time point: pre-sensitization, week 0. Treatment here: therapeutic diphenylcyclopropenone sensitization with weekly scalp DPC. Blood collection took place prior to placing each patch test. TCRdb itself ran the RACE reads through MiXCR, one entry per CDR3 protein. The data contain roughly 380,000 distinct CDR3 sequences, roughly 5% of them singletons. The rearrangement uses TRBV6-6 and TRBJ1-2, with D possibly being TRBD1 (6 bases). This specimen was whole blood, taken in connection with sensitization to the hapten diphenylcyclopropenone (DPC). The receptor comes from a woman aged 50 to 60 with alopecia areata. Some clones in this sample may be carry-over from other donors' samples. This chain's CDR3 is CASRSGPGVLGYGYTF. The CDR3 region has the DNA TGTGCCAGCAGATCTGGGCCAGGGGTCCTTGGCTATGGCTACACCTTC.